The clone carrying this TCR beta chain came up a few times. Its antigen is not identified. This entry comes from a study of beta chain features in type 1 diabetes. General study findings and limits: In all four CD4+ subsets, TCRB CDR3 length was significantly, moderately reduced in type 1 diabetes.

Reverse transcribing all isolated RNA meant expressed TCRB transcripts were sequenced. Assay: immunoSEQ multiplex PCR; the TCRdb copy retains only in-frame clones and omits some. Of about 240,000 clones listed, more than 11% were seen once; the top ten hold 0.019%. This CDR3 contains 13 residues. Deletions cut 2 bases from V and 5 bases from J, with 10 bases between. CDR1 SGHNT and CDR2 YYREEE come from the germline V gene (reference sequence). The material sequenced was naive CD4+ T cells from blood. This chain uses TRBV5-4 with TRBJ2-5, with D perhaps matching TRBD2 (5 bases). The TCR originated in a man aged 25 to 40 with type 1 diabetes. For the CDR3, the DNA is TGTGCCAGCAGCTTTGCGAGAGGGGAGACCCAGTACTTC. This codes for CASSFARGETQYF.